The 3 T cell receptor beta chains reported below all come from one sample, sequenced in a study of T cell repertoires in cytomegalovirus infection. Their target antigens are unknown. TCRdb reprocessed the reads with MiXCR, giving one entry per CDR3 protein. The data show tens of thousands of distinct CDR3 sequences, about a fifth seen once. Sequenced here: CD8+ T cells from cultured PBMCs, sampled from culture after CMV antigen stimulation. Receptors originate from a human donor in good health (CMV status not recorded). Some clones in this sample may be carry-over from other donors' samples.

This chain uses TRBV12-3 or TRBV12-4 with TRBJ2-5; 7 bases agree with TRBD2. This CDR3 region has 15 residues. V lost 2 bases to trimming and J lost 0 bases; unmatched junction nucleotides: 3. This CDR3 is CASSLSLADQETQYF. CDR3 nucleotide sequence: TGTGCCAGCAGTTTAAGTCTAGCGGACCAAGAGACCCAGTACTTC.

The CDR3 sequence: CASSSPFSAEPYNEQFF. The DNA for the CDR3 is TGTGCCAGCAGCTCACCGTTTTCAGCGGAACCCTACAATGAGCAGTTCTTC. This chain connects TRBV7-7 to TRBJ2-1, with D possibly being TRBD2 (5 bases). Germline-derived CDR1 and CDR2 are SSHAT and FNYEAQ (reference sequence). This CDR3 contains 17 residues. Trimming cost V 4 bases and J 2 bases, with 18 bases left between them.

This clonotype showed up just a few times. The V and J genes are TRBV7-2 and TRBJ2-7; 8 bases map to TRBD1. Germline V gives CDR1 SGHTA, CDR2 FQGNSA. The CDR3 sequence is 16 residues long. V lost 1 base to trimming and J lost 2 bases; unmatched junction nucleotides: 7. The CDR3 reads CASSLGAGGRAYEQYF. In nucleotides, the CDR3 is TGTGCCAGCAGCTTAGGGGCAGGGGGCCGTGCCTACGAGCAGTACTTC.